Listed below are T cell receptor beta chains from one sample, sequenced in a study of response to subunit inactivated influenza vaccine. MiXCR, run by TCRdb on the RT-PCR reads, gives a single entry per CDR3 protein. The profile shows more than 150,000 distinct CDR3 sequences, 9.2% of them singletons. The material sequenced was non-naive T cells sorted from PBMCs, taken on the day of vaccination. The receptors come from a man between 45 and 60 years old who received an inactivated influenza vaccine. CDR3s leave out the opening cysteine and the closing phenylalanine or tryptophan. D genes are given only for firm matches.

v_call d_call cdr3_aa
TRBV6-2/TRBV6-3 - ASTNSGGGYYGYT
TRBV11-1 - ASSQSGTASYEQY
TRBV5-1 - ASSPGTTYNEQF
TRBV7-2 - ASSSRAGQPQH
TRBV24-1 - ATSPDGTNTEAF
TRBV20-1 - SGLDSPYEQY
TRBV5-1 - ASSLYPGARDTQY
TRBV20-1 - SARVIQGGTEAF
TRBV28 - ASASGYNEQF
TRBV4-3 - ASSQDRNTGELF
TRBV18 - ASSPGVFYEQY